This TCR beta chain was profiled in a study of blood T cells in healthy people across ages. The use of a sample-barcoded 5' primer and a J-beta primer mix characterized a second PCR of about 7 to 12 cycles. TCRdb called the 5' RACE reads again in MiXCR, with one record for every CDR3 protein. The sample lists 600,000 or so distinct CDR3 sequences, about 28% occurring once. With regard to this clonotype: What it binds is not known.

The study, taken as a whole, reports: Estimates of total diversity, which came from one million sequenced T cells, were considered to be underestimates. TCR beta diversity, measured per million T cells, fell in a roughly linear way with age. Bulk PBMC profiling left naive and antigen-experienced comparisons inconclusive.

Every sample gave at least 5 micrograms of total RNA when it was extracted. From germline, CDR1 is SGHVS and CDR2 FQNEAQ. V was trimmed by 3 bases and J by 12 bases, leaving 17 bases between them. CDR3 length: 13 amino acids. The receptor's source is a woman of 80 years or more in good health. The chain recombines TRBV7-8 with TRBJ1-1; no firm D call. Sequenced: blood. The CDR3 reads CASSFTRGLITFF. Written as DNA, the CDR3 is TGTGCCAGCAGCTTCACCCGGGGATTGATAACTTTCTTT.